The 16 T cell receptor beta chains below all came from one sample that was sequenced in a study of graft-versus-host responses after intestinal transplantation. These receptors' antigens are unknown. Assay: immunoSEQ multiplex PCR; the TCRdb copy retains only in-frame clones and omits some. The table has more than 100,000 clones, approximately 95% seen once. The source was unstimulated CD8+ T cells sorted from spleen or lymph node cells, collected before intestinal transplant. The receptors were gathered from a human donor who received an intestinal transplant.

V and J are TRBV7-2 and TRBJ2-7; TRBD2 might be the D (6 bases). Per the germline V gene, CDR1 is SGHTA and CDR2 is FQGNSA. The CDR3 loop spans 14 amino acids. Trimming removed 5 bases from V and 0 bases from J, with 11 bases in between. CDR3 residues: CASSPGLSSYEQYF. CDR3 nucleotide sequence: TGTGCCAGCAGCCCCGGACTATCCTCCTACGAGCAGTACTTC.

The V and J genes are TRBV6-6 and TRBJ2-7; D ambiguous. The germline CDR1 and CDR2 sequences are MNHNY and SVGAGI (reference sequence). The CDR3 runs to 13 residues. Between the trimmed V and J ends, which lost 6 bases and 6 bases, there was a span of 15 bases. The CDR3 spells CASSVRRIGEQYF. CDR3 DNA sequence: TGTGCCAGCAGCGTACGCAGGATCGGCGAGCAGTACTTC.

The rearrangement uses TRBV7-9 and TRBJ1-1; maybe TRBD1 (5 bases). Trimming removed 5 bases at V and 8 bases at J, with 12 bases between. Germline V gives CDR1 SEHNR, CDR2 FQNEAQ (reference sequence). The CDR3 length is 12 residues. CDR3 amino acids: CASSLQETEAFF. CDR3 DNA sequence: TGTGCCAGCAGCCTACAGGAAACCGAAGCTTTCTTT. Using reference TRBV7-9 and TRBJ1-1 for the parts outside the CDR3, the full variable domain is DTGVSQNPRHKITKRGQNVTFRCDPISEHNRLYWYRQTLGQGPEFLTYFQNEAQLEKSRLLSDRFSAERPKGSFSTLEIQRTEQGDSAMYLCASSLQETEAFFGQGTRLTVV.

On this clone itself: Other DNA sequences in this sample translate to the same CDR3. The rearrangement joins TRBV7-9 to TRBJ2-7; TRBD1 might be the D (6 bases). Trimming cost V 5 bases and J 0 bases, with 11 bases left between them. Germline CDR1 and CDR2: SEHNR and FQNEAQ (reference sequence). The CDR3 consists of 14 residues. The CDR3 DNA reads as TGTGCCAGCAGCCTGACAGGTCCCTCCTACGAGCAGTACTTC. The encoded protein is CASSLTGPSYEQYF. Full variable domain (rest looked up from reference TRBV7-9 and TRBJ2-7): DTGVSQNPRHKITKRGQNVTFRCDPISEHNRLYWYRQTLGQGPEFLTYFQNEAQLEKSRLLSDRFSAERPKGSFSTLEIQRTEQGDSAMYLCASSLTGPSYEQYFGPGTRLTVT.

The chain carries TRBV4-1 and TRBJ2-7; TRBD2 agrees at 11 bases. The germline V gene has CDR1 MGHRA and CDR2 YSYEKL. This CDR3 region has 18 residues. V was clipped by 1 base and J by 0 bases; unmatched bases: 8. The DNA for the CDR3 is TGCGCCAGCAGCCAAGTTCCGGGACTAGCGGCAAGCTCCTACGAGCAGTACTTC. Its protein product is CASSQVPGLAASSYEQYF.

The genes are TRBV28 and TRBJ1-3; D is unresolved. Trimming took 2 bases from V and 0 from J, leaving 5 bases between them. Germline-derived CDR1 and CDR2 are MDHEN and SYDVKM. This CDR3 spans 14 amino acids. The CDR3 DNA reads TGTGCCAGCAGTTTAACGGTCTCTGGAAACACCATATATTTT. Protein: CASSLTVSGNTIYF.

The chain carries TRBV7-9 and TRBJ2-3; no reliable D call. The CDR3 length is 14 residues. The germline CDR1 and CDR2 sequences are SEHNR and FQNEAQ (reference sequence). V was trimmed by 4 bases and J by 1 base, leaving 9 bases between them. This CDR3 reads CASSSVFRTDTQYF. The CDR3 DNA follows: TGTGCCAGCAGCTCCGTGTTCCGCACAGATACGCAGTATTTT. Full variable domain (rest looked up from reference TRBV7-9 and TRBJ2-3): DTGVSQNPRHKITKRGQNVTFRCDPISEHNRLYWYRQTLGQGPEFLTYFQNEAQLEKSRLLSDRFSAERPKGSFSTLEIQRTEQGDSAMYLCASSSVFRTDTQYFGPGTRLTVL.

This chain uses TRBV15 with TRBJ2-5, with D possibly being TRBD2 (5 bases). V dropped 0 bases and J dropped 5 bases, with 10 bases sitting between them. The CDR3 spans 14 residues. Germline loops: CDR1 LNHNV, CDR2 YYDKDF (reference sequence). This CDR3 reads CATSREKPGETQYF. DNA of the CDR3: TGTGCCACCAGCAGAGAGAAACCGGGGGAGACCCAGTACTTC.

V is TRBV10-3 and J is TRBJ2-3; D remains ambiguous. V shed 2 bases and J shed 1 base, with 4 bases lying between them. Germline V gene data show CDR1 as ENHRY and CDR2 as SYGVKD. The CDR3 is 13 amino acids. In nucleotides, the CDR3 is TGTGCCATCAGTGAGACAGGCACAGATACGCAGTATTTT. Residues: CAISETGTDTQYF.

The rearrangement joins TRBV29-1 to TRBJ1-1, with D perhaps TRBD1 (6 bases). The CDR3 contains 13 residues. CDR1 is SQVTM, CDR2 ANQGSEA, per germline. The V end lost 5 bases, the J end lost 1 base, and 11 bases lay between the germline ends. Here the CDR3 DNA reads TGCAGCGTTAATTGGGACAAGAACACTGAAGCTTTCTTT. Its protein product is CSVNWDKNTEAFF.

V is TRBV27 and J is TRBJ2-3, with 7 bases aligning to TRBD2. After removal of 1 base from V and 5 bases from J, the junction contained 3 bases not matched to a gene. The CDR3 has 14 residues. The V gene's germline CDR1 is MNHEY and CDR2 SMNVEV (reference sequence). The CDR3 sequence is CASSLWGGKDTQYF. The CDR3, as DNA: TGTGCCAGCAGTTTATGGGGGGGAAAAGATACGCAGTATTTT.

The J gene is TRBJ2-1, the V gene TRBV29-1, with TRBD2 identical over 9 bases. The germline CDR1 and CDR2 sequences are SQVTM and ANQGSEA. The length of the CDR3 is 13 residues. V shed 3 bases, J shed 7 bases, and the junction held 4 bases outside the gene matches. The CDR3 region has the DNA TGCAGCGTTGACGGACTAGCGAGGAATGAGCAGTTCTTC. Protein sequence: CSVDGLARNEQFF.

The V gene is TRBV4-3, the J gene TRBJ2-1; 7 bases agree with TRBD2. Losses at the gene ends were 0 bases for V and 3 bases for J; bases not matched to a gene: 5. The germline gives CDR1 LGHNA, CDR2 YSLEER. CDR3 size: 16 residues. The CDR3 DNA is TGCGCCAGCAGCCAAGATCGGGCTAGCGGCTACAATGAGCAGTTCTTC. Translation gives CASSQDRASGYNEQFF.

This clone was observed a single time. The J gene is TRBJ2-1, the V gene TRBV27, with TRBD2 matching 7 bases. Looked up from germline, CDR1 is MNHEY and CDR2 is SMNVEV (reference sequence). V gave up 2 bases and J gave up 4 bases; unmatched junction bases: 2. The CDR3 spans 14 residues. The CDR3 here is CASSLAGAYNEQFF. The CDR3 DNA reads TGTGCCAGCAGTTTAGCGGGAGCTTACAATGAGCAGTTCTTC.

The chain links TRBV6-1 to TRBJ1-1; D gene unclear. This CDR3 comprises 11 residues. CDR1 is MNHNS and CDR2 is SASEGT in the germline V gene. V was cut by 1 base and J by 6 bases, with 3 bases left in between. For the CDR3, the DNA is TGTGCCAGCAGTGAAGGGGCTGAAGCTTTCTTT. It translates to CASSEGAEAFF.

The chain couples TRBV11-2 to TRBJ1-2; D not certain. CDR1 and CDR2 (germline): SGHAT, FQNNGV. With 0 bases removed from V and 2 bases from J, the gap between germline ends came to 10 bases. The CDR3 extends over 15 amino acids. The CDR3 nucleotides read TGTGCCAGCAGCTTAGAGGCATCAGCCAACTATGGCTACACCTTC. It encodes CASSLEASANYGYTF. Filled out from reference TRBV11-2 and TRBJ1-2, the complete variable domain reads EAGVAQSPRYKIIEKRQSVAFWCNPISGHATLYWYQQILGQGPKLLIQFQNNGVVDDSQLPKDRFSAERLKGVDSTLKIQPAKLEDSAVYLCASSLEASANYGYTFGSGTRLTVV.